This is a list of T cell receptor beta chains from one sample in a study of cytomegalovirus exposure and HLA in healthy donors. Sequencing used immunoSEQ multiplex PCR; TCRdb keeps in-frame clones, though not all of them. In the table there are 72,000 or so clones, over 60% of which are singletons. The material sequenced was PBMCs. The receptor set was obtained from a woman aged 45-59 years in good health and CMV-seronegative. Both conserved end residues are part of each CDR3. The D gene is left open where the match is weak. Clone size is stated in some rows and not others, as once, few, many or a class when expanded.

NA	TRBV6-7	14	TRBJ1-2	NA	CASSHDRYGYGYTF	TGTGCCAGCAGTCACGACAGATATGGCTATGGCTACACCTTC
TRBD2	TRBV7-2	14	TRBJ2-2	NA	CASSSLAVPGELFF	TGTGCCAGCAGCTCACTAGCGGTCCCCGGGGAGCTGTTTTTT
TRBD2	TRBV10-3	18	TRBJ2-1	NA	CAISTPGTSGRKNNEQFF	TGTGCCATCAGCACCCCCGGGACTAGCGGGAGAAAGAACAATGAGCAGTTCTTC
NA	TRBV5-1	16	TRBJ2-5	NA	CASSLSGANLPETQYF	TGCGCCAGCAGCTTGTCAGGGGCTAACCTACCTGAGACCCAGTACTTC
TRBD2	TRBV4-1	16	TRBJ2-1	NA	CASSLFTSGRKGEQFF	TGCGCCAGCAGCCTATTTACTAGCGGGAGGAAAGGTGAGCAGTTCTTC
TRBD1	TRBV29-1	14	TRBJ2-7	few	CSAASGTGESEQYF	TGCAGCGCCGCCTCCGGGACAGGGGAATCCGAGCAGTACTTC
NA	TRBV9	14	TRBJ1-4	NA	CASSATGFNEKLFF	TGTGCCAGCAGCGCGACAGGCTTTAATGAAAAACTGTTTTTT
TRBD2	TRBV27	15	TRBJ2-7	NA	CASKGLAGARYEQYF	TGTGCCAGCAAGGGACTAGCGGGTGCTCGATACGAGCAGTACTTC
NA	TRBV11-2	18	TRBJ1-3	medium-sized	CASSLEGYPGRSGNTIYF	TGTGCCAGCAGCTTAGAGGGTTATCCAGGGCGCTCTGGAAACACCATATATTTT
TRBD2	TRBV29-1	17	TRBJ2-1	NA	CSSLRQRTSGPNNEQFF	TGCAGCTCCCTTCGACAGAGGACTAGCGGACCTAACAATGAGCAGTTCTTC
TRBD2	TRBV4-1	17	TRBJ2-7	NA	CASSQDGPSGETTEQYF	TGCGCCAGCAGCCAAGACGGGCCTAGCGGGGAAACTACTGAGCAGTACTTC
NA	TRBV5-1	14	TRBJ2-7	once	CASSLAIGVYEQYF	TGCGCCAGCAGCTTGGCGATAGGAGTCTACGAGCAGTACTTC
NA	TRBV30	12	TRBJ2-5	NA	CAWSLAGETQYF	TGTGCCTGGAGTCTCGCGGGAGAGACCCAGTACTTC
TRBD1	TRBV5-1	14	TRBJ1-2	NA	CASSLAQTGVGYTF	TGCGCCAGCAGCTTGGCCCAGACAGGGGTAGGCTACACCTTC
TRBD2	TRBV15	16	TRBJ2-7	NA	CATSRGTGTSGNEQYF	TGTGCCACCAGCAGAGGGACGGGGACTAGCGGGAACGAGCAGTACTTC
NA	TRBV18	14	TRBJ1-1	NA	CASSPLREVSEAFF	TGTGCCAGCTCACCACTTAGAGAGGTATCGGAAGCTTTCTTT
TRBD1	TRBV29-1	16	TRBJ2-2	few	CSVEVVRGWNTGELFF	TGCAGCGTTGAAGTGGTCAGGGGGTGGAACACCGGGGAGCTGTTTTTT
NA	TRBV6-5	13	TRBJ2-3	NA	CASRPGGVGTQYF	TGTGCCAGCAGACCCGGGGGAGTAGGTACGCAGTATTTT
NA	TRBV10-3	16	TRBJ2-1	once	CASWDGRRSSYNEQFF	TGTGCCAGTTGGGATGGGAGGCGGAGCTCCTACAATGAGCAGTTCTTC
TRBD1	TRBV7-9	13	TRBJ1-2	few	CASSLAQGDGYTF	TGTGCCAGCAGCTTAGCACAGGGGGATGGCTACACCTTC
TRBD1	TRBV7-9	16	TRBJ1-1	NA	CASSLGRQGRKTEAFF	TGTGCCAGCAGCTTAGGCCGACAGGGAAGGAAGACTGAAGCTTTCTTT
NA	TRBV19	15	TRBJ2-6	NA	CASSIVVTGANVLTF	TGTGCCAGTAGTATAGTAGTAACTGGGGCCAACGTCCTGACTTTC
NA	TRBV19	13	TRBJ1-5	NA	CASKGAGRQPQHF	TGTGCCAGTAAAGGAGCAGGGCGGCAGCCCCAGCATTTT
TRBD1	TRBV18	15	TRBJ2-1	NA	CASSQGATTYNEQFF	TGTGCCAGCTCCCAGGGGGCTACTACCTACAATGAGCAGTTCTTC
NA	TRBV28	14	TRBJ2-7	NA	CASSFLADTYEQYF	TGTGCCAGCAGTTTCCTAGCCGATACCTACGAGCAGTACTTC
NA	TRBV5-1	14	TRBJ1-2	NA	CASSEAQGNYGYTF	TGCGCCAGCAGCGAAGCACAGGGCAACTATGGCTACACCTTC
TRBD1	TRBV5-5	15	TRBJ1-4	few	CASSPGGTGREKLFF	TGTGCCAGCAGCCCCGGGGGGACAGGGCGGGAAAAACTGTTTTTT
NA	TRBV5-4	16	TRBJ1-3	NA	CASSFTAVRSGNTIYF	TGTGCCAGCAGCTTTACTGCCGTTCGCTCTGGAAACACCATATATTTT
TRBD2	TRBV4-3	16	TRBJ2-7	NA	CASSQSIAGGVYEQYF	TGCGCCAGCAGCCAATCAATAGCGGGAGGGGTCTACGAGCAGTACTTC
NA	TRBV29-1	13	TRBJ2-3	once	CSVAQGPPDTQYF	TGCAGCGTTGCCCAGGGGCCCCCAGATACGCAGTATTTT
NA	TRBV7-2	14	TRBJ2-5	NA	CASSLEAVTWTQYF	TGTGCCAGCAGCTTAGAAGCGGTCACCTGGACCCAGTACTTC
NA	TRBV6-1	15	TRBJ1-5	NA	CASSEEGGGSQPQHF	TGTGCCAGCAGTGAAGAAGGGGGGGGGAGTCAGCCCCAGCATTTT
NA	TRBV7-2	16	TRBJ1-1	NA	CASSLARTWGGTEAFF	TGTGCCAGCAGCTTAGCACGGACCTGGGGGGGCACTGAAGCTTTCTTT
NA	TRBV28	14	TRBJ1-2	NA	CASSLWGWADGYTF	TGTGCCAGCAGTTTATGGGGTTGGGCCGATGGCTACACCTTC
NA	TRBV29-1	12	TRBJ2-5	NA	CSAGTPEETQYF	TGCAGCGCCGGGACACCCGAAGAGACCCAGTACTTC
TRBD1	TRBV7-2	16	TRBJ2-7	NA	CASSPARTGGGDEQYF	TGTGCCAGCAGCCCTGCAAGGACAGGGGGTGGCGACGAGCAGTACTTC
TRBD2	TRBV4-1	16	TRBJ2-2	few	CASSPPSGRDTGELFF	TGCGCCAGCAGCCCGCCTAGCGGGAGGGACACCGGGGAGCTGTTTTTT
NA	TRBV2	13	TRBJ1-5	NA	CASTQSGAQPQHF	TGTGCCAGCACCCAGAGTGGGGCCCAGCCCCAGCATTTT
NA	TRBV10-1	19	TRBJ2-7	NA	CASSDFTYNSRGLVYEQYF	TGCGCCAGCAGTGATTTCACATACAATTCGCGAGGTCTCGTATACGAGCAGTACTTC
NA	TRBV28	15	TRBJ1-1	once	CASSFSLAGTTEAFF	TGTGCCAGCAGTTTTTCTCTGGCGGGGACCACTGAAGCTTTCTTT
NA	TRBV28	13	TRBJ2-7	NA	CASREGLSYEQYF	TGTGCCAGCAGGGAGGGACTGAGCTACGAGCAGTACTTC
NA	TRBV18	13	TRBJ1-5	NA	CASSPHPEGARVF	TGTGCCAGCTCACCCCACCCGGAAGGGGCCCGTGTATTT
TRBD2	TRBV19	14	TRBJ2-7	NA	CASSLSGSSYEQYF	TGTGCCAGTAGTCTAAGCGGGAGTAGCTACGAGCAGTACTTC
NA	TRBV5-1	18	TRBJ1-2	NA	CASSLDLMVLGGKDGYTF	TGCGCCAGCAGCTTGGATCTAATGGTCCTGGGGGGGAAGGATGGCTACACCTTC
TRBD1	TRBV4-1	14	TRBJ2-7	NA	CASSPGQGSYEQYF	TGCGCCAGCAGCCCCGGACAGGGGTCCTACGAGCAGTACTTC
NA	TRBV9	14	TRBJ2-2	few	CASSPRANTGELFF	TGTGCCAGCAGCCCCCGGGCGAACACCGGGGAGCTGTTTTTT
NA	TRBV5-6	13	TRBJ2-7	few	CASSGTDSYEQYF	TGTGCCAGCAGCGGTACGGACAGCTACGAGCAGTACTTC
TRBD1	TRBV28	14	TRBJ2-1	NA	CASSSPGQGGDQFF	TGTGCCAGCAGTAGTCCGGGACAGGGGGGGGATCAGTTCTTC
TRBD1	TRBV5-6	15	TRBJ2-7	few	CASSIDRDRLSWQYF	TGTGCCAGCAGCATAGACCGGGACAGGCTTTCGTGGCAGTACTTC
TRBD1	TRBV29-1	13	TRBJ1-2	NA	CSGGTGANYGYTF	TGCAGCGGGGGGACAGGGGCTAACTATGGCTACACCTTC
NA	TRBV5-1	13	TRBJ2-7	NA	CASSLGSSYEQYF	TGCGCCAGCAGCTTGGGCAGTTCCTACGAGCAGTACTTC
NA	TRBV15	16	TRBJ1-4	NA	CATSRPASATNEKLFF	TGTGCCACCAGCAGACCGGCAAGCGCAACTAATGAAAAACTGTTTTTT